This T cell receptor beta chain appears in the sequencing data of a study of cytomegalovirus exposure and HLA in healthy donors. Whole-study context: Out of 150 million to 200 million T cells, an earlier analysis found some 120 million unique TCR beta sequences in total.

A multiplex PCR was run with 60 Vbeta primers and 13 Jbeta primers. Libraries were prepared by immunoSEQ multiplex PCR; TCRdb keeps only in-frame clonotypes and omits some of them. In the table there are some 100,000 clones, roughly three quarters of which are singletons. A remark on this clone: Its target is not known.

General observations from the study: A later analysis linked a missense variant in DCLRE1C to the trimming of TCR beta V and J genes.

While unrecorded immune exposures were likely, the donors were nominally healthy when sampled. Germline loops: CDR1 SGHRS, CDR2 YFSETQ. The CDR3 is 17 amino acids. The ends lost 4 bases at V and 7 bases at J; junction bases unmatched: 12. V and J are TRBV5-1 and TRBJ1-6, with 9 nucleotides matching TRBD1. The sequence derives from a man aged 45 to 65 in good health and CMV-seropositive. What was sequenced was PBMCs. The CDR3 is CASSLQTTTGGNSPLHF. The CDR3 DNA reads as TGCGCCAGCAGCCTACAAACTACGACAGGGGGAAATTCACCCCTCCACTTT.